This T cell receptor (beta chain) was identified in a study of blood T cells in healthy people across ages. A second PCR of about 6 to 12 cycles used a sample-barcoded 5' primer and a J-beta primer mix. TCRdb ran MiXCR on the 5' RACE reads and lists one entry per CDR3 protein. Of 760,000 or so distinct CDR3 sequences listed, around 25% were seen once; the top ten hold roughly 9%. Study outcomes and limitations: Estimated diversity across one million T cells was deemed an underestimate.

V shed 6 bases, J shed 3 bases, and the junction held 10 bases outside the gene matches. Germline loops: CDR1 SGHVS, CDR2 FQNEAQ. The CDR3 sequence is 15 residues long. For this clonotype: What it binds is not known.

Each donor had 9 to 10 milliliters of peripheral blood drawn. These data were likewise used in another study, on T cells of mothers and their children.

This TCR was sampled from a boy between 10 and 17 years old in good health. The chain combines TRBV7-8 with TRBJ2-7; TRBD2 matches 8 bases. Source material: blood. The CDR3 coding sequence is TGTGCCAGCAGTACCCTGGGCGGGAGGAGCTACGAGCAGTACTTC. This translates into CASSTLGGRSYEQYF.